This T cell receptor (beta chain) derives from a study of T cell changes during pregnancy in multiple sclerosis. The protocol was immunoSEQ multiplex PCR, while the TCRdb copy is restricted to in-frame clones and leaves out a portion. This sample has about 40,000 clones, with about nine tenths found just once. Germline assignment: CDR1 SGDLS and CDR2 YYNGEE. With 3 bases clipped from V and 5 bases from J, the junction kept 7 bases outside the gene matches. CDR3 length equals 14 residues. This clone is deemed medium-sized. Sequencing was performed on CD4+ T cells from peripheral blood mononuclear cells, taken in the second trimester of pregnancy. The receptor comes from a female donor with multiple sclerosis, enrolled in a pregnancy study. The rearrangement joins TRBV9 to TRBJ1-1, with 7 bases identical to TRBD1. The CDR3 nucleotides read TGTGCCAGCAGCGGTAATCCAGGGGGAACTGAAGCTTTCTTT. This encodes CASSGNPGGTEAFF.